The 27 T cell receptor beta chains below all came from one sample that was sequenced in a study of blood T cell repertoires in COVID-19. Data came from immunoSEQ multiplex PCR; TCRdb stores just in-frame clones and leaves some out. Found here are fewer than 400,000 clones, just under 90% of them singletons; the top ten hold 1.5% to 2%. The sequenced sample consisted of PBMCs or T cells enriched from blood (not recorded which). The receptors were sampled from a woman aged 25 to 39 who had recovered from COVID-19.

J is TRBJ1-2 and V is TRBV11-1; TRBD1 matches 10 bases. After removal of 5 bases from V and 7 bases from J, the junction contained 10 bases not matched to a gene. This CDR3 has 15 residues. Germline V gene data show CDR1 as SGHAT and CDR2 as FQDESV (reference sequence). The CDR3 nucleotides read TGTGCCAGCAGCCCCCGGACAGGGGGTGTCCTTGGCTACACCTTC. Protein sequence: CASSPRTGGVLGYTF.

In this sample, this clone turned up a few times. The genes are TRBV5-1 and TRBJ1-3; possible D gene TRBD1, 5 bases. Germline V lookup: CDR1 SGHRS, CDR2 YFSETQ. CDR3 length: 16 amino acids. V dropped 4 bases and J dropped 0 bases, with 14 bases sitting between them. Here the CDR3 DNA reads TGCGCCAGCAGCACATCTACAGGCGCCTCTGGAAACACCATATATTTT. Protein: CASSTSTGASGNTIYF.

Here the CDR3 reads CASSYWTGSSYEQYF. Written as DNA, the CDR3 is TGCGCCAGCAGCTACTGGACAGGGAGCTCCTACGAGCAGTACTTC. This chain uses TRBV5-1 with TRBJ2-7; 8 bases map to TRBD1. Trimming took 3 bases from V and 0 from J; bases not matched to a gene: 5. Germline assignment: CDR1 SGHRS and CDR2 YFSETQ. The CDR3 contains 15 residues.

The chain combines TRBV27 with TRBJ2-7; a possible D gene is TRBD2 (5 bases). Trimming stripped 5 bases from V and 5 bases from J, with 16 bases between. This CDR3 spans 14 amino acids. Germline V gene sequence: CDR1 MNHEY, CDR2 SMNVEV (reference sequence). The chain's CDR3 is CASSPGLAPHEQYF. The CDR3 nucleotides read TGTGCCAGCAGTCCAGGACTGGCCCCCCACGAGCAGTACTTC.

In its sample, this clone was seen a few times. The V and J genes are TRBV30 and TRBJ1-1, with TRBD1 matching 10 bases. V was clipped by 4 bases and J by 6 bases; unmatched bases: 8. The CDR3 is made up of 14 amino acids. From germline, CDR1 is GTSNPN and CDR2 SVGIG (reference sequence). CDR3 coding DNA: TGTGCCTGGAATTCCGGGACAGGGGAGGCTGAAGCTTTCTTT. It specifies CAWNSGTGEAEAFF.

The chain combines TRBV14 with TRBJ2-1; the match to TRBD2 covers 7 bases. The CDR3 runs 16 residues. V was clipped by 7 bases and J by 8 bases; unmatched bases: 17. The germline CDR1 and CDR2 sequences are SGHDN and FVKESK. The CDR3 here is CASTERASGAAHEQFF. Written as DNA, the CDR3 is TGTGCCAGCACCGAAAGGGCCAGCGGGGCTGCCCATGAGCAGTTCTTC.

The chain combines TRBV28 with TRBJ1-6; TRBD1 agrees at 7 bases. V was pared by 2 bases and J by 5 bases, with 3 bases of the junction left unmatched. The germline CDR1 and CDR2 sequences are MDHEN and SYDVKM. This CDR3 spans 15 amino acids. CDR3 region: CASSLRGRDNSPLHF. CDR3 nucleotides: TGTGCCAGCAGTTTAAGGGGGCGGGATAATTCACCCCTCCACTTT. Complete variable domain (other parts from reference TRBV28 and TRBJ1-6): DVKVTQSSRYLVKRTGEKVFLECVQDMDHENMFWYRQDPGLGLRLIYFSYDVKMKEKGDIPEGYSVSREKKERFSLILESASTNQTSMYLCASSLRGRDNSPLHFGNGTRLTVT.

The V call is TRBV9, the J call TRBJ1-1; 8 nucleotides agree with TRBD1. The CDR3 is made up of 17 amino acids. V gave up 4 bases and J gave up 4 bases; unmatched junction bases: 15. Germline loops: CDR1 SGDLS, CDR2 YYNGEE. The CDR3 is CASSPGQGGGVSTEAFF. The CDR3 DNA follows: TGTGCCAGCAGCCCCGGACAGGGTGGCGGCGTGAGCACTGAAGCTTTCTTT.

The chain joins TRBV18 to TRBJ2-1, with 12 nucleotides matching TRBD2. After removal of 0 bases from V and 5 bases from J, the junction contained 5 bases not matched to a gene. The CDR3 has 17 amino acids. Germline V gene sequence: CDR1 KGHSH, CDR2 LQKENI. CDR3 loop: CASSPPTLAGGNNEQFF. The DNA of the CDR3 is TGTGCCAGCTCACCACCGACACTAGCGGGGGGAAACAATGAGCAGTTCTTC.

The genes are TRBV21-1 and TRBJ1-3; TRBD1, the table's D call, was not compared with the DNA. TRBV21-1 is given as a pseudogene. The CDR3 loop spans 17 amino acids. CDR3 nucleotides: TGTGCCAGCAGCAAAAAAACCTCCGGCAGGGATGGAAACACCATATATTTT. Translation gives CASSKKTSGRDGNTIYF.

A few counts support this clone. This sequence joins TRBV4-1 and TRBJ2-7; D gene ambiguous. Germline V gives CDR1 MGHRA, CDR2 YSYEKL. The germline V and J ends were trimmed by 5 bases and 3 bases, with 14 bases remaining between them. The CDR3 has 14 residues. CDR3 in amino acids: CASSVDKEYYEQYF. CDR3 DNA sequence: TGCGCCAGCAGCGTAGACAAGGAATACTACGAGCAGTACTTC.

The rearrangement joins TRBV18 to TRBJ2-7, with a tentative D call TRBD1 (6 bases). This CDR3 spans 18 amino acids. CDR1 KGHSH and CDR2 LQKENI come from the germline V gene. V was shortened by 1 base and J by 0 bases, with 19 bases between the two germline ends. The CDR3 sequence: CASSPLPRTVLTSYEQYF. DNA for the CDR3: TGTGCCAGCTCACCACTTCCCCGGACAGTGTTAACCTCCTACGAGCAGTACTTC.

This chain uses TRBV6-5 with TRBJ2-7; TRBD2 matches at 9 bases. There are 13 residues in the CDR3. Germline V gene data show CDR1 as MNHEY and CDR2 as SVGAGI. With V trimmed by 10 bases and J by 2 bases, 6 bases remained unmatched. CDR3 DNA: TGTGCCACCCAGCGGGAGGCCACCTACGAGCAGTACTTC. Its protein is CATQREATYEQYF.

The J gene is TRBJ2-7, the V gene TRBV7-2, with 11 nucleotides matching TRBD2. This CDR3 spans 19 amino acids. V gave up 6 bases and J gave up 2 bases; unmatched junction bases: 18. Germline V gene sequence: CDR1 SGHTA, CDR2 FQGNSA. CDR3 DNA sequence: TGTGCCAGCAGGCTCAAGGGGCTAGCGGGGGGTAAGATCCCCTACGAGCAGTACTTC. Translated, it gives CASRLKGLAGGKIPYEQYF. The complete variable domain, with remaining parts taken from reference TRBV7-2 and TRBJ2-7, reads GAGVSQSPSNKVTEKGKDVELRCDPISGHTALYWYRQSLGQGLEFLIYFQGNSAPDKSGLPSDRFSAERTGGSVSTLTIQRTQQEDSAVYLCASRLKGLAGGKIPYEQYFGPGTRLTVT.

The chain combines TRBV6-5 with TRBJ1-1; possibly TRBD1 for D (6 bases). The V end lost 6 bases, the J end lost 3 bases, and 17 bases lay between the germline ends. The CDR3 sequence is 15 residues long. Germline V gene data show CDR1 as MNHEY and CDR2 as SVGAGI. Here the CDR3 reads CASRGTSAMDTEAFF. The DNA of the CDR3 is TGTGCCAGCAGGGGGACATCCGCTATGGACACTGAAGCTTTCTTT.

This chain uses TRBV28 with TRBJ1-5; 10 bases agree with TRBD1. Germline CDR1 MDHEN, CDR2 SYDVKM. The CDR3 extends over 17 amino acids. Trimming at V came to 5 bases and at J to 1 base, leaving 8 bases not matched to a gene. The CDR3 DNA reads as TGTGCCAGCAGTGACGACAGGGGGCGCGGGAGCAATCAGCCCCAGCATTTT. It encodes CASSDDRGRGSNQPQHF.

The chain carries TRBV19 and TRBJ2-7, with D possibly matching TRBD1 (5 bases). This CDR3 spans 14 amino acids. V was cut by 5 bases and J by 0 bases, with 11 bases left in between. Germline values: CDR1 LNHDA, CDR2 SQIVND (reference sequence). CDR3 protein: CASSVDSRSYEQYF. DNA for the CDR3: TGTGCCAGTAGTGTCGACAGTCGCTCCTACGAGCAGTACTTC.

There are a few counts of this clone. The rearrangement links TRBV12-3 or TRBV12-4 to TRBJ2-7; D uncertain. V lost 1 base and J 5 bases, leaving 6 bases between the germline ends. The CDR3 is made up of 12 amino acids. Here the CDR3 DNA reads TGTGCCAGCAGTTTAGGTCCTAACGAGCAGTACTTC. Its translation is CASSLGPNEQYF.

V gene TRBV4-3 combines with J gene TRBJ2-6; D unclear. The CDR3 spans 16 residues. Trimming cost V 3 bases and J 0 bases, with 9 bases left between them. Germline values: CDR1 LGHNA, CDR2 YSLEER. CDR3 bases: TGCGCCAGCAGCCACCCGCGCGGCTCTGGGGCCAACGTCCTGACTTTC. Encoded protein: CASSHPRGSGANVLTF.

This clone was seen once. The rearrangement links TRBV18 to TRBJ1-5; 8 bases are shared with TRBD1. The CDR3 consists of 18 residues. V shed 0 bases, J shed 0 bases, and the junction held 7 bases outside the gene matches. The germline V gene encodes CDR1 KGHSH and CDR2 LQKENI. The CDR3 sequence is CASSPPTGEGYSNQPQHF. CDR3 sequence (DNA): TGTGCCAGCTCACCACCGACAGGGGAGGGTTATAGCAATCAGCCCCAGCATTTT.

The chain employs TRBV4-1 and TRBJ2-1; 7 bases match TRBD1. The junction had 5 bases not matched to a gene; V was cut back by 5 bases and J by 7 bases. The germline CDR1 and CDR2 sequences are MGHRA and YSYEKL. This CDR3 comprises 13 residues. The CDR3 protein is CASSAPRGNEQFF. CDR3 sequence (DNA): TGCGCCAGCAGCGCCCCCAGGGGGAATGAGCAGTTCTTC.

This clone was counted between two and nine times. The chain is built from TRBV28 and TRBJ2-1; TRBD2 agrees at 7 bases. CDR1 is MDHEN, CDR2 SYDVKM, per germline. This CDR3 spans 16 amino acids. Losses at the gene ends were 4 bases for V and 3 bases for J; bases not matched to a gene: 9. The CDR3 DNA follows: TGTGCCAGCAGTTCGGCAAGCGGGAACTACTACAATGAGCAGTTCTTC. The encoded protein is CASSSASGNYYNEQFF.

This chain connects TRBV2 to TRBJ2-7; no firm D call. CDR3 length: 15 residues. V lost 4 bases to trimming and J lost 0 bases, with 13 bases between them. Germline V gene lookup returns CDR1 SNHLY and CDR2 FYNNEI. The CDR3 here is CASSVGGLSSYEQYF. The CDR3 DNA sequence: TGTGCCAGCAGTGTTGGCGGTCTGAGCTCCTACGAGCAGTACTTC.

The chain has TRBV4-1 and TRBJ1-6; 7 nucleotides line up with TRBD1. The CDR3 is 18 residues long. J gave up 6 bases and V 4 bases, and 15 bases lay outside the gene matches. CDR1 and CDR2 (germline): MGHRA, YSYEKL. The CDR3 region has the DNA TGCGCCAGCAGCCCAACAGGGGCCGCACTTCTACCTAATTCACCCCTCCACTTT. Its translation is CASSPTGAALLPNSPLHF.

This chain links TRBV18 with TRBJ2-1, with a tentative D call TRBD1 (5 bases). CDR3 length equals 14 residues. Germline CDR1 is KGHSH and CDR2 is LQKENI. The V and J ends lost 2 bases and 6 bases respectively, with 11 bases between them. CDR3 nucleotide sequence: TGTGCCAGCTCACCATCCCAGGGCTCCAATGAGCAGTTCTTC. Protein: CASSPSQGSNEQFF.

The CDR3, as DNA: TGTGCCAGCAGCTTACAGGGGAACACTGAAGCTTTCTTT. This sequence encodes CASSLQGNTEAFF. This chain connects TRBV7-9 to TRBJ1-1; a possible D gene is TRBD1 (5 bases). Germline assignment: CDR1 SEHNR and CDR2 FQNEAQ (reference sequence). CDR3 length: 13 residues. The ends were cut back, 2 bases at V and 1 base at J, with 5 bases in the middle.

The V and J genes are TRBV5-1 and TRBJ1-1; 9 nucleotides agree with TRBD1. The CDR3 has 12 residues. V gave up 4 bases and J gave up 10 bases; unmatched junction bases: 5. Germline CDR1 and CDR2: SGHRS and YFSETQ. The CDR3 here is CASSVDRGGAFF. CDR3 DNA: TGCGCCAGCAGCGTCGACAGGGGGGGAGCTTTCTTT. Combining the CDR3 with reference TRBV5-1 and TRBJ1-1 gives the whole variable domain KAGVTQTPRYLIKTRGQQVTLSCSPISGHRSVSWYQQTPGQGLQFLFEYFSETQRNKGNFPGRFSGRQFSNSRSEMNVSTLELGDSALYLCASSVDRGGAFFGQGTRLTVV.